One sample yielded the 25 T cell receptor beta chains listed below, sequenced in a study of T cell responses to AZD1222 COVID-19 vaccine. Libraries were prepared by immunoSEQ multiplex PCR; TCRdb keeps only in-frame clonotypes and omits some of them. This repertoire shows some 130,000 clones, roughly 93% found once; its top ten account for approximately 6.9%. Here the sequenced sample was peripheral blood, taken 28 days after the second AZD1222 dose. These receptor sequences come from an adult who received the AZD1222 COVID-19 vaccine.

The CDR3 loop is CASSLLGDSYGYTF. The CDR3 DNA reads TGTGCCAGCAGTTTATTAGGGGACAGCTATGGCTACACCTTC. This chain uses TRBV27 with TRBJ1-2, with 7 bases aligning to TRBD1. This CDR3 has 14 amino acids. V was pared by 1 base and J by 4 bases, with 3 bases of the junction left unmatched. The V gene's germline CDR1 is MNHEY and CDR2 SMNVEV (reference sequence).

The chain carries TRBV5-4 and TRBJ1-1; the D is unclear. Trimming removed 1 base from V and 1 base from J, with 2 bases in between. The CDR3 runs 12 residues. Germline CDR1 is SGHNT and CDR2 is YYREEE (reference sequence). The CDR3 DNA sequence: TGTGCCAGCAGCTTGTCGAACACTGAAGCTTTCTTT. The encoded protein is CASSLSNTEAFF.

The CDR3 bases are TGTGCCAGCTCACCAATGAGGCGGGGGAGCTCCTACAATGAGCAGTTCTTC. Translation: CASSPMRRGSSYNEQFF. The chain joins TRBV18 to TRBJ2-1; TRBD2 agrees at 7 bases. V lost 2 bases to trimming and J lost 0 bases; unmatched junction nucleotides: 7. Germline V lookup: CDR1 KGHSH, CDR2 LQKENI. This CDR3 is 17 amino acids long.

The chain has TRBV30 and TRBJ1-1; D remains ambiguous. Germline values: CDR1 GTSNPN, CDR2 SVGIG (reference sequence). Deletions cut 0 bases from V and 10 bases from J, with 12 bases between. The CDR3 loop spans 12 amino acids. CDR3 in DNA: TGTGCCTGGAGTGTACCGAGGACCTCAGCTTTCTTT. The encoded protein is CAWSVPRTSAFF.

The chain has TRBV19 and TRBJ2-1, with D perhaps given as TRBD1 or TRBD2 (5 bases each). V was trimmed by 4 bases and J by 5 bases, leaving 18 bases between them. This CDR3 spans 16 amino acids. Looked up from germline, CDR1 is LNHDA and CDR2 is SQIVND (reference sequence). The CDR3 DNA reads TGTGCCAGTAGTACCCGGGACGGTGACTTCAACAATGAGCAGTTCTTC. Protein sequence: CASSTRDGDFNNEQFF.

The V call is TRBV15, the J call TRBJ1-2, with D hard to call. The CDR3 is 14 amino acids. Per germline, CDR1 LNHNV and CDR2 YYDKDF (reference sequence). V dropped 0 bases and J dropped 2 bases, with 7 bases sitting between them. The CDR3 DNA is TGTGCCACCAGCAGAGATTTAACCAACTATGGCTACACCTTC. Its protein product is CATSRDLTNYGYTF.

The rearrangement joins TRBV12-3 or TRBV12-4 to TRBJ1-2, with D perhaps TRBD1 (6 bases). The CDR3 consists of 13 residues. The V end lost 3 bases, the J end lost 8 bases, and 13 bases lay between the germline ends. The CDR3 DNA follows: TGTGCCAGCAGTTTTCCGGGGGCAGGGGGCTACACCTTC. Translating it yields CASSFPGAGGYTF.

The CDR3 region has the DNA TGTGCCAGCAGCATACACCGGACAGGGGGCAAGGAAAAACTGTTTTTT. Translation gives CASSIHRTGGKEKLFF. The V and J genes are TRBV13 and TRBJ1-4; TRBD1 matches at 11 bases. Looked up from germline, CDR1 is PRHDT and CDR2 is FYEKMQ (reference sequence). The V gene end was trimmed by 5 bases and the J gene end by 8 bases; junction bases not matched to a gene: 10. CDR3 size: 16 residues.

The gene calls are TRBV28 and TRBJ1-5; no reliable D call. CDR1 MDHEN and CDR2 SYDVKM come from the germline V gene. CDR3 length equals 15 residues. Trimming shortened V by 6 bases and J by 0 bases, and 12 bases separated the two germline ends. The CDR3 DNA sequence: TGTGCCAGCAGACACGGACGGTATAGCAATCAGCCCCAGCATTTT. It translates to CASRHGRYSNQPQHF.

The CDR3: CASSQYYEQYF. Here the CDR3 DNA reads TGTGCCAGCAGCCAATACTACGAGCAGTACTTC. The chain couples TRBV14 to TRBJ2-7, with no clear D. Germline CDR1 SGHDN, CDR2 FVKESK. The CDR3 sequence is 11 residues long. V was shortened by 2 bases and J by 3 bases, with 2 bases between the two germline ends.

The gene calls are TRBV18 and TRBJ1-2; TRBD1 aligns across 7 bases. This CDR3 is 15 amino acids long. V shed 5 bases and J 3 bases; nucleotides not matched to a gene: 9. The germline CDR1 and CDR2 sequences are KGHSH and LQKENI. CDR3 bases: TGTGCCAGCTCAACCACTCAGGGGGAGCACTATGGCTACACCTTC. Translating it yields CASSTTQGEHYGYTF.

The chain is built from TRBV7-6 and TRBJ2-6; unclear D gene. The ends were cut back, 5 bases at V and 0 bases at J, with 5 bases in the middle. In germline, CDR1 is SGHVS, CDR2 FNYEAQ. CDR3 length equals 14 residues. CDR3 sequence (DNA): TGTGCCAGCAGCCCCCGCTCTGGGGCCAACGTCCTGACTTTC. Translation: CASSPRSGANVLTF.

The V and J genes are TRBV15 and TRBJ2-3; the D is unclear. The CDR3 length is 13 residues. The germline gives CDR1 LNHNV, CDR2 YYDKDF (reference sequence). V was shortened by 0 bases and J by 6 bases, with 7 bases between the two germline ends. CDR3 sequence (DNA): TGTGCCACCAGCAGAGATAATTGGGATACGCAGTATTTT. It codes for CATSRDNWDTQYF.

This rearrangement joins TRBV28 to TRBJ1-1; D is uncertain. Germline values: CDR1 MDHEN, CDR2 SYDVKM. The CDR3 contains 16 residues. V lost 5 bases to trimming and J lost 5 bases, with 21 bases between them. CDR3 amino acids: CASSPPSGMYITEAFF. CDR3 coding DNA: TGTGCCAGCAGTCCGCCGTCGGGGATGTATATAACTGAAGCTTTCTTT.

This chain links TRBV18 with TRBJ1-5; D is possibly TRBD1 (6 bases). The CDR3 sequence is 13 residues long. The V end was cut by 6 bases, the J end by 6 bases, with 12 bases between. Germline V gives CDR1 KGHSH, CDR2 LQKENI. The CDR3 sequence: CASSSEGVQPQHF. The DNA of the CDR3 is TGTGCCAGCTCGTCCGAGGGGGTTCAGCCCCAGCATTTT.

CDR3 sequence reads: CASSQDYGTREQYF. In DNA form, the CDR3 reads TGTGCCAGCAGCCAAGATTACGGGACCAGGGAGCAGTACTTC. The rearrangement uses TRBV4-2 and TRBJ2-7; TRBD1 or TRBD2 may be the D gene (5 bases each). Deletions cut 0 bases from V and 7 bases from J, with 13 bases between. Germline-derived CDR1 and CDR2 are LGHNA and YNFKEQ. CDR3 length: 14 amino acids.

The V gene is TRBV6-2 or TRBV6-3, the J gene TRBJ1-5, with D uncertain. CDR1 is MNHEY and CDR2 is SVGEGT in the germline V gene. V lost 5 bases to trimming and J lost 6 bases, with 8 bases between them. The CDR3 covers 12 residues. DNA of the CDR3: TGTGCCAGCAGTCAGACCGCTCAGCCCCAGCATTTT. Protein sequence: CASSQTAQPQHF.

The chain joins TRBV19 to TRBJ1-2, with D possibly TRBD1 on 6 matching bases. This CDR3 has 14 amino acids. The ends were cut back, 5 bases at V and 4 bases at J, with 14 bases in the middle. CDR1 is LNHDA and CDR2 is SQIVND in the germline V gene (reference sequence). The CDR3 reads CASSPTGTVYGYTF. The CDR3 DNA follows: TGTGCCAGTAGTCCTACAGGGACGGTCTATGGCTACACCTTC.

The chain is built from TRBV4-3 and TRBJ2-3; D uncertain. CDR1 is LGHNA, CDR2 YSLEER, per germline. The V end lost 1 base, the J end lost 4 bases, and 21 bases lay between the germline ends. This CDR3 spans 18 amino acids. CDR3 region: CASSQVSGSFGGADTQYF. CDR3 coding DNA: TGCGCCAGCAGCCAAGTCTCCGGGTCGTTCGGTGGGGCAGATACGCAGTATTTT.

In its sample, this clone was seen once. This rearrangement joins TRBV11-2 to TRBJ2-5; D could derive from TRBD1 or TRBD2 (5 bases each). The CDR3 has 15 residues. CDR1 is SGHAT and CDR2 is FQNNGV in the germline V gene. V was trimmed by 5 bases and J by 0 bases, leaving 13 bases between them. CDR3 DNA sequence: TGTGCCAGCAGCCCCCGGGACGCCGACCAAGAGACCCAGTACTTC. Protein product: CASSPRDADQETQYF.

This clone came up a few times. V gene TRBV5-8 combines with J gene TRBJ2-2; D call uncertain. CDR3 length equals 14 residues. The germline V gene has CDR1 SGHTS and CDR2 YDEGEE. Trimming cost V 2 bases and J 5 bases, with 10 bases left between them. The CDR3 sequence: CASSFGSSTGELFF. The CDR3 nucleotides read TGTGCCAGCAGCTTTGGGTCGTCTACCGGGGAGCTGTTTTTT.

CDR3 in amino acids: CASSFWGGYANTGELFF. The CDR3 coding sequence is TGTGCCAGCAGTTTTTGGGGGGGCTACGCGAACACCGGGGAGCTGTTTTTT. This chain joins TRBV2 and TRBJ2-2; a weak D match, TRBD2 (7 bases). Germline CDR1 reads SNHLY; CDR2 reads FYNNEI. The CDR3 runs 17 residues. Trimming took off 5 bases at V and 0 bases at J, with 16 bases between the two ends. The full variable domain, in which reference TRBV2 and TRBJ2-2 provide the parts outside the CDR3, is EPEVTQTPSHQVTQMGQEVILRCVPISNHLYFYWYRQILGQKVEFLVSFYNNEISEKSEIFDDQFSVERPDGSNFTLKIRSTKLEDSAMYFCASSFWGGYANTGELFFGEGSRLTVL.

This chain uses TRBV20-1 with TRBJ2-3; D ambiguous. CDR1 and CDR2 from the germline V gene are DFQATT and SNEGSKA (reference sequence). CDR3 length: 11 amino acids. V was clipped by 2 bases and J by 4 bases, with 4 bases between them. This chain's CDR3 is CSARLPDTQYF. The CDR3 region has the DNA TGCAGTGCTAGACTGCCAGATACGCAGTATTTT.

This chain joins TRBV12-3 or TRBV12-4 and TRBJ1-2; D is uncertain. The V and J ends lost 5 bases and 8 bases respectively, with 15 bases between them. CDR3 length equals 13 residues. The CDR3 DNA follows: TGTGCCAGCAGTGAGACCCTCTATCAAGGCTACACCTTC. Encoded protein: CASSETLYQGYTF.

The chain carries TRBV7-8 and TRBJ1-5; D might be TRBD1 (6 bases). Germline V gene data show CDR1 as SGHVS and CDR2 as FQNEAQ. The V end was cut by 5 bases, the J end by 2 bases, with 16 bases between. This CDR3 contains 16 residues. In DNA, the CDR3 is TGTGCCAGCAGCCTCCAGACCAGGGGACGCAATCAGCCCCAGCATTTT. It specifies CASSLQTRGRNQPQHF.